The 31 T cell receptor beta chains reported below all come from one sample, sequenced in a study of blood T cell repertoires in COVID-19. Here immunoSEQ multiplex PCR was the method, and the copy in TCRdb shows in-frame clones only, minus some. The profile shows around 470,000 clones, about 91% of them singletons. The sample comprised peripheral blood. These receptors were collected from a man aged 18 to 35 with COVID-19, enrolled during active disease.

This rearrangement joins TRBV10-1 to TRBJ2-1; 9 nucleotides agree with TRBD1. V dropped 3 bases and J dropped 6; count of bases not matched to a gene: 9. Germline V gives CDR1 WNHNN, CDR2 SYGVQD (reference sequence). The CDR3 spans 16 residues. DNA for the CDR3: TGCGCCAGCAGTGAAGGACAGGGGATTTTAGGCAATGAGCAGTTCTTC. The encoded protein is CASSEGQGILGNEQFF.

Of note for this clone: The same CDR3 is also encoded by other DNA sequences in this sample. The V call is TRBV29-1, the J call TRBJ2-7, with TRBD2 identical over 7 bases. The CDR3 extends over 12 amino acids. Unmatched junction bases numbered 3, after V lost 3 bases and J lost 4 bases. Per germline, CDR1 SQVTM and CDR2 ANQGSEA. The CDR3, as DNA: TGCAGCGTTGACTCCGGGGGGTACGAGCAGTACTTC. Its translation is CSVDSGGYEQYF.

As concerns this clone: The germline gene is not matched at one end of the junction; a read error may be the cause. The gene calls are TRBV19 and TRBJ2-2; 8 bases are a match to TRBD1. This CDR3 has 13 residues. Germline-derived CDR1 and CDR2 are LNHDA and SQIVND (reference sequence). CDR3 sequence: CASSIGGQDLPLF. In DNA form, the CDR3 reads TGTGCCAGTAGTATAGGGGGACAGGACTTGCCGCTTTTT.

The rearrangement joins TRBV6-5 to TRBJ1-6, with a tentative D call TRBD1 (6 bases). The CDR3 has 13 residues. Trimming took 6 bases from V and 6 from J, leaving 9 bases between them. Germline V lookup: CDR1 MNHEY, CDR2 SVGAGI. As DNA, the CDR3 is TGTGCCAGCAGCCCAGGGGTTAATTCACCCCTCCACTTT. Translation: CASSPGVNSPLHF.

The gene calls are TRBV27 and TRBJ2-7; 8 bases are a match to TRBD1. The length of the CDR3 is 13 residues. V shed 10 bases, J shed 3 bases, and the junction held 8 bases outside the gene matches. Germline V gives CDR1 MNHEY, CDR2 SMNVEV (reference sequence). This CDR3 reads CATRPTGGYEQYF. The CDR3, as DNA: TGTGCCACCAGACCTACAGGGGGCTACGAGCAGTACTTC.

J is TRBJ1-1 and V is TRBV19; the D gene is possibly TRBD1 (5 bases). V lost 9 bases, J lost 3 bases, and 23 bases lay in between. In germline, CDR1 is LNHDA, CDR2 SQIVND (reference sequence). The CDR3 has 16 residues. Here the CDR3 DNA reads TGTGCCAGCCTCCCTCTCCCCGGGACGGGGGACACTGAAGCTTTCTTT. This codes for CASLPLPGTGDTEAFF.

The chain links TRBV6-5 to TRBJ2-2; possible D gene TRBD1, 5 bases. CDR3 length: 13 residues. Germline CDR1 and CDR2: MNHEY and SVGAGI. The germline V and J ends were trimmed by 5 bases and 5 bases, with 9 bases remaining between them. CDR3 sequence (DNA): TGTGCCAGCAGTAGGGGCTGGACCGGGGAGCTGTTTTTT. It encodes CASSRGWTGELFF.

V gene TRBV2 combines with J gene TRBJ2-5; the D is unclear. The germline V gene encodes CDR1 SNHLY and CDR2 FYNNEI. V lost 3 bases, J lost 1 base, and 9 bases lay in between. This CDR3 contains 14 residues. The DNA for the CDR3 is TGTGCCAGCAGTGAGAGTCCGGGCCAAGAGACCCAGTACTTC. It translates to CASSESPGQETQYF.

V gene TRBV10-3 combines with J gene TRBJ2-1; 7 bases fit TRBD1. The CDR3 spans 12 residues. In germline, CDR1 is ENHRY, CDR2 SYGVKD. V was pared by 8 bases and J by 4 bases, with 2 bases of the junction left unmatched. The CDR3 is CAIAGGYNEQFF. The DNA for the CDR3 is TGTGCCATCGCAGGGGGATACAATGAGCAGTTCTTC.

This chain uses TRBV2 with TRBJ2-3, with D possibly being TRBD2 (6 bases). With 5 bases removed from V and 3 bases from J, the gap between germline ends came to 15 bases. Germline loops: CDR1 SNHLY, CDR2 FYNNEI. There are 15 residues in the CDR3. CDR3 sequence reads: CASSTWGVQTDTQYF. The CDR3 DNA reads as TGTGCCAGCAGTACATGGGGGGTTCAAACAGATACGCAGTATTTT.

The rearrangement joins TRBV6-1 to TRBJ2-1; D ambiguous. This CDR3 is built from 15 residues. Germline loops: CDR1 MNHNS, CDR2 SASEGT. V was cut by 5 bases and J by 1 base, with 12 bases left in between. The CDR3 DNA reads TGTGCCAGCAGTCCCCCACGGTCGTCCTACAATGAGCAGTTCTTC. Amino acid sequence: CASSPPRSSYNEQFF.

The rearrangement uses TRBV28 and TRBJ1-2, with 9 bases that match TRBD1. V was clipped by 7 bases and J by 8 bases; unmatched bases: 11. CDR1 MDHEN and CDR2 SYDVKM come from the germline V gene. This CDR3 region has 14 residues. The CDR3 bases are TGTGCCAGCACCCCTGGACAGGGGCTGGGAGGCTACACCTTC. It translates to CASTPGQGLGGYTF.

The V and J genes are TRBV19 and TRBJ1-6, with a possible D match to TRBD1 (5 bases). Trimming removed 7 bases from V and 7 bases from J, with 20 bases in between. Germline CDR1 LNHDA, CDR2 SQIVND (reference sequence). This CDR3 is built from 16 residues. The CDR3 DNA reads as TGTGCCAGTAAACCGGAGCAGGGACTTTACAATTCACCCCTCCACTTT. Its protein is CASKPEQGLYNSPLHF.

The chain is built from TRBV13 and TRBJ2-5; 7 positions match TRBD1. Trimming cost V 5 bases and J 5 bases; bases outside gene matches: 8. The V gene's germline CDR1 is PRHDT and CDR2 FYEKMQ (reference sequence). The CDR3 spans 14 residues. Here the CDR3 DNA reads TGTGCCAGCAGCAAGCGACAGGGATCGGAGACCCAGTACTTC. This gives the protein CASSKRQGSETQYF.

This clone was counted only a few times. This chain links TRBV19 with TRBJ2-7; a possible D gene is TRBD1 (5 bases). This CDR3 is 14 amino acids long. Trimming removed 3 bases from V and 2 bases from J, with 11 bases in between. Germline lookup yields CDR1 LNHDA and CDR2 SQIVND (reference sequence). CDR3 sequence reads: CASSMVVGAYEQYF. The CDR3 nucleotides read TGTGCCAGTAGTATGGTTGTAGGGGCCTACGAGCAGTACTTC.

This clone appeared once. The chain carries TRBV25-1 and TRBJ2-4, with 10 nucleotides matching TRBD1. Germline lookup yields CDR1 MGHDK and CDR2 SYGVNS. V gave up 7 bases and J gave up 5 bases; unmatched junction bases: 2. The CDR3 is 13 residues long. CDR3 region: CASTTGGENIQYF. For the CDR3, the DNA is TGTGCCAGCACGACAGGGGGCGAAAACATTCAGTACTTC.

With regard to this clone: One end of the junction fails to match germline, which may point to a read error. This rearrangement joins TRBV7-9 to TRBJ1-2, with no clear D. Germline CDR1 SEHNR, CDR2 FQNEAQ (reference sequence). The CDR3 extends over 11 amino acids. CDR3 sequence: CASSLLFRPGF. In nucleotides, the CDR3 is TGTGCCAGCAGCTTGTTATTTCGACCGGGTTTC.

The rearrangement joins TRBV18 to TRBJ1-1; D unclear. The CDR3 spans 14 residues. From germline, CDR1 is KGHSH and CDR2 LQKENI. V was cut by 3 bases and J by 5 bases, with 13 bases left in between. The CDR3 sequence: CASSPVRGGTEAFF. The DNA for the CDR3 is TGTGCCAGCTCACCCGTTCGGGGTGGTACTGAAGCTTTCTTT.

The chain joins TRBV7-9 to TRBJ1-1; 7 bases are shared with TRBD1. J gave up 3 bases and V 5 bases, and 6 bases lay outside the gene matches. The germline V gene has CDR1 SEHNR and CDR2 FQNEAQ (reference sequence). CDR3 size: 14 residues. CDR3 sequence: CASSDRETDTEAFF. DNA of the CDR3: TGTGCCAGCAGCGACAGGGAAACGGACACTGAAGCTTTCTTT. Full variable domain (remainder filled in from reference TRBV7-9 and TRBJ1-1): DTGVSQNPRHKITKRGQNVTFRCDPISEHNRLYWYRQTLGQGPEFLTYFQNEAQLEKSRLLSDRFSAERPKGSFSTLEIQRTEQGDSAMYLCASSDRETDTEAFFGQGTRLTVV.

The V call is TRBV5-1, the J call TRBJ2-3; no definite D call. V was cut by 0 bases and J by 4 bases, with 12 bases left in between. The CDR3 has 15 amino acids. Germline loops: CDR1 SGHRS, CDR2 YFSETQ. CDR3 protein: CASSLGATTADTQYF. The CDR3 nucleotides are TGCGCCAGCAGCTTGGGTGCTACCACTGCAGATACGCAGTATTTT. The full variable domain, with the rest looked up from reference TRBV5-1 and TRBJ2-3, is KAGVTQTPRYLIKTRGQQVTLSCSPISGHRSVSWYQQTPGQGLQFLFEYFSETQRNKGNFPGRFSGRQFSNSRSEMNVSTLELGDSALYLCASSLGATTADTQYFGPGTRLTVL.

The chain joins TRBV3-1 (or the pseudogene TRBV3-2) to TRBJ1-2; 7 bases match TRBD1. This CDR3 is 16 amino acids long. The trim removed 0 bases at V and 4 bases at J, leaving 8 bases unmatched. Germline V lookup: CDR1 LGHDT, CDR2 YNNKEL (reference sequence). The CDR3 nucleotides read TGTGCCAGCAGCCAAGAAAGAGTAGGGGGCGGCTATGGCTACACCTTC. Translating gives CASSQERVGGGYGYTF.

The chain links TRBV10-3 to TRBJ1-1, with a possible D match to TRBD1 (5 bases). Germline CDR1 is ENHRY and CDR2 is SYGVKD. V lost 6 bases, J lost 3 bases, and 14 bases lay in between. There are 14 residues in the CDR3. CDR3 nucleotide sequence: TGTGCCATCAGCGAGGGCGGGGCTTACACTGAAGCTTTCTTT. Residues: CAISEGGAYTEAFF.

The rearrangement uses TRBV30 and TRBJ1-2, with TRBD1 matching 7 bases. V lost 4 bases to trimming and J lost 3 bases; unmatched junction nucleotides: 8. Germline V gene lookup returns CDR1 GTSNPN and CDR2 SVGIG (reference sequence). This CDR3 has 14 amino acids. CDR3 region: CAWTPGQTHYGYTF. In nucleotides, the CDR3 is TGTGCCTGGACACCGGGACAGACTCACTATGGCTACACCTTC.

The V call is TRBV5-6, the J call TRBJ1-5, with 8 bases lining up with TRBD1. The germline gives CDR1 SGHDT, CDR2 YYEEEE. The J segment lost 6 bases and the V segment lost 3 bases, leaving 5 bases of the junction unmatched. The CDR3 runs to 14 residues. The CDR3 sequence is CASSSRGPGQPQHF. Written as DNA, the CDR3 is TGTGCCAGCAGCTCCAGGGGGCCGGGTCAGCCCCAGCATTTT.

The chain carries TRBV2 and TRBJ1-1; possibly TRBD1 for D (6 bases). This CDR3 comprises 15 residues. Germline V gene data show CDR1 as SNHLY and CDR2 as FYNNEI. Trimming left V 10 bases short and J 4 bases short, with 22 bases between. CDR3 DNA: TGTGCCACCCGAAAACGGGGGGCGCGGGGCACTGAAGCTTTCTTT. This translates into CATRKRGARGTEAFF.

This chain joins TRBV30 and TRBJ2-3; 8 nucleotides line up with TRBD1. Losses at the gene ends were 2 bases for V and 6 bases for J; bases not matched to a gene: 7. This CDR3 is 14 amino acids long. From germline, CDR1 is GTSNPN and CDR2 SVGIG (reference sequence). DNA for the CDR3: TGTGCCTGGAGTTTAAGACAGGGGAAGGATACGCAGTATTTT. This gives the protein CAWSLRQGKDTQYF.

This clone appeared a single time. The chain combines TRBV14 with TRBJ2-3; D ambiguous. CDR3 length: 13 residues. The V and J ends lost 1 base and 0 bases respectively, with 2 bases between them. Germline CDR1 reads SGHDN; CDR2 reads FVKESK. CDR3 sequence reads: CASSQVSTDTQYF. The CDR3 region has the DNA TGTGCCAGCAGCCAAGTAAGCACAGATACGCAGTATTTT.

V usage is TRBV11-2 and J usage is TRBJ2-6; no reliable D call. The CDR3 sequence is 16 residues long. The V end was cut by 5 bases, the J end by 1 base, with 12 bases between. Germline CDR1 reads SGHAT; CDR2 reads FQNNGV. The CDR3 sequence: CASSPLPKSGANVLTF. For the CDR3, the DNA is TGTGCCAGCAGCCCCCTTCCTAAGTCTGGGGCCAACGTCCTGACTTTC.

The chain has TRBV18 and TRBJ1-4; 7 bases agree with TRBD1. J was trimmed by 1 base and V by 6 bases; bases with no gene match: 5. Germline-derived CDR1 and CDR2 are KGHSH and LQKENI. This CDR3 has 15 amino acids. The CDR3 spells CASSEYRGTNEKLFF. CDR3 DNA: TGTGCCAGCTCTGAGTACAGGGGAACTAATGAAAAACTGTTTTTT.

The chain couples TRBV18 to TRBJ1-2; D perhaps matches TRBD1 (6 bases). The CDR3 length is 14 residues. Trimming pared 3 bases from V and 2 bases from J, leaving 10 bases between. CDR1 is KGHSH, CDR2 LQKENI, per germline. CDR3 protein: CASSPLDSNYGYTF. CDR3 nucleotide sequence: TGTGCCAGCTCACCGCTGGACAGCAACTATGGCTACACCTTC.

The CDR3: CASSYSRGRGAGELFF. As DNA, the CDR3 is TGTGCCAGCAGTTACTCTAGAGGAAGGGGTGCCGGGGAGCTGTTTTTT. The chain couples TRBV6-6 to TRBJ2-2; TRBD1 is a possible D gene (5 bases). This CDR3 contains 16 residues. Trimming took 0 bases from V and 6 from J, leaving 14 bases between them. Looked up from germline, CDR1 is MNHNY and CDR2 is SVGAGI (reference sequence).